This T cell receptor beta chain was obtained from a study of cytomegalovirus exposure and HLA in healthy donors. CDR3 length: 15 amino acids. Trimming pared 3 bases from V and 9 bases from J, leaving 19 bases between. Germline V gene data show CDR1 as SGHNT and CDR2 as YYREEE (reference sequence). PCR amplification relied on 60 Vbeta primers (plus 13 Jbeta primers). Original data processing: About 88 million unique TCR beta chains, some 10 million of them shared, were counted by a later analysis. Repertoires were generated with immunoSEQ multiplex PCR, while TCRdb's copy carries only in-frame clones and drops some. D and trimming come from the DNA, and the V and J calls and clone size come from that table. The table records 150,000 to 200,000 clones, approximately 80% of them present only once. Of note for this clone: The antigen remains unidentified.

Notes on the study in general: Sequencing depth across donors, presence/absence analyses assumed, was roughly uniform. Immune exposure was documented only through CMV serostatus.

This receptor was obtained from a woman aged 30 to 39 in good health and CMV-seropositive. The material sequenced was PBMCs. This chain joins TRBV5-4 and TRBJ2-1; D may be TRBD1 (7 bases). The CDR3 reads CASSSLRGVRGEQFF. CDR3 DNA: TGTGCCAGCAGCTCCCTCAGGGGGGTGAGGGGTGAGCAGTTCTTC.